This TCR beta chain stems from a study of post-analysis software for immune sequencing data. Study information: Both relapsing-remitting and secondary progressive multiple sclerosis featured among the disease courses, as did progressive-relapsing multiple sclerosis. Study-level results: Strong co-clustering by F measure was seen for same-batch samples. Multiple sclerosis patients had significantly lower normalized Chao1 diversity than controls. Controls showed lower frequencies than patients for five or six TRBV segments, and TRBV5-6, TRBV5-1 and TRBV20-1 were among these.

The CDR3 runs to 17 residues. The V gene end was trimmed by 6 bases and the J gene end by 5 bases; junction bases not matched to a gene: 13. In the case of this clonotype: The target antigen is unknown.

Researchers reported that TCR beta cDNA libraries carried unique molecular identifiers. TCRdb reprocessed the PCR reads via MiXCR and lists one record per CDR3 protein. This sample yields roughly 670,000 distinct CDR3 sequences, of which 55% to 60% are seen a single time; approximately 10% belongs to the top ten. This receptor was identified in a girl aged 2 to 10 with multiple sclerosis. The chain carries TRBV12-3 or TRBV12-4 and TRBJ2-5; 12 bases fit TRBD2. The sample taken for sequencing was blood. The CDR3 region is CASSFRTSGAPGETQYF. CDR3 nucleotides: TGTGCCAGCAGCTTCCGGACTAGCGGGGCCCCGGGGGAGACCCAGTACTTC.